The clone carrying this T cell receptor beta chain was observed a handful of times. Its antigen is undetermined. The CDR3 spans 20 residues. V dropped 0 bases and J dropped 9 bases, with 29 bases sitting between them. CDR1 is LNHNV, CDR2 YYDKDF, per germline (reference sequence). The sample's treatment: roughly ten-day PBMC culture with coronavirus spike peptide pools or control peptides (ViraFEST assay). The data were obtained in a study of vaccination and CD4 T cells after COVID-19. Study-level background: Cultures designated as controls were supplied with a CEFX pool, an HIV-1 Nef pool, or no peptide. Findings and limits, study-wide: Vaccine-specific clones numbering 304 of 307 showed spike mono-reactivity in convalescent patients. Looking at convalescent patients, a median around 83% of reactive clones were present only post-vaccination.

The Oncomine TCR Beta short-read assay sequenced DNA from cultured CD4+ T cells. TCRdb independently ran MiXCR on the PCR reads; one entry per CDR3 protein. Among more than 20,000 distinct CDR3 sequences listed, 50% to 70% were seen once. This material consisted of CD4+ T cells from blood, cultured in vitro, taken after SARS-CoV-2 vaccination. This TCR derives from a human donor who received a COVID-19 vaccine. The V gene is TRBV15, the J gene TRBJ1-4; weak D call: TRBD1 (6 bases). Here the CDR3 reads CATSRDRIGQPTGFMQKLFF. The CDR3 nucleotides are TGTGCCACCAGCAGAGATCGTATCGGGCAACCAACAGGGTTTATGCAAAAACTGTTTTTT.